This TCR beta chain was sequenced for a study of blood T cell repertoires in COVID-19. Overall study context: From the United States, Italy and Spain came samples of acute and convalescent COVID-19.

Generated by immunoSEQ multiplex PCR, the TCRdb table keeps only in-frame clones and is missing some. The sample contains 300,000 to 400,000 clones, roughly 86% of which appear only once. Germline V gene sequence: CDR1 SGHRS, CDR2 YFSETQ. The CDR3 runs to 18 residues. Trimming stripped 3 bases from V and 0 bases from J, with 20 bases between. The chain uses TRBV5-1 and TRBJ2-3; TRBD2 might be the D (7 bases). This TCR was recovered from a man aged 25-45 years with COVID-19, enrolled during active disease. Specimen: peripheral blood. The CDR3 coding sequence is TGCGCCAGCAGCTCCGGGGTAACGAGCGGGACAAGCACAGATACGCAGTATTTT. Translation: CASSSGVTSGTSTDTQYF.